The 32 T cell receptor beta chains in this list originate from one sample, sequenced in a study of CXCR3-negative and CXCR3-positive naive CD8 T cells. Study-level points and caveats: CXCR3-positive naive cells had TRB CDR3s that were more hydrophobic than CXCR3-negative naive cells had.

Their antigens remain unidentified. UMI labels and 5' RACE were used to prepare the TRB cDNA libraries. Following a re-call of the 5' RACE reads, TCRdb has one entry per CDR3 protein and lacks DNA. The sample data list 120,000 to 150,000 distinct CDR3 sequences. Specimen: naive CXCR3+ CD8+ T cells from blood. Sample subset: CD45RO-CCR7+CD27+CD95- naive CD8+ T cells expressing CXCR3 (TNR3+). The receptors shown here come from a human donor in good health. Some clones in this sample may be carry-over from other donors' samples.

This chain connects TRBV7-9 to TRBJ2-7; TCRdb proposes TRBD2, but this gene call is untestable without DNA. The CDR3 length is 15 residues. Germline V gene lookup returns CDR1 SEHNR and CDR2 FQNEAQ (reference sequence). The CDR3 here is CASSALLGPSEEQYF.

The gene calls are TRBV3-1 and TRBJ2-7; the TCRdb D gene call, TRBD2, has no DNA to confirm it. Germline loops: CDR1 LGHDT, CDR2 YNNKEL (reference sequence). This CDR3 is built from 17 residues. The CDR3 region is CASSPSLAGLRDYEQYF.

The V and J genes are TRBV28 and TRBJ2-2. The germline V gene has CDR1 MDHEN and CDR2 SYDVKM. CDR3 length: 11 residues. The CDR3 reads CASFNTGELFF.

V and J are TRBV4-2 and TRBJ2-7; without DNA, the TCRdb call of TRBD2 cannot be checked. Germline lookup yields CDR1 LGHNA and CDR2 YNFKEQ. The CDR3 covers 15 residues. CDR3 loop: CASSQETSGGYEQYF.

J is TRBJ2-1 and V is TRBV10-3; checking the TCRdb D call of TRBD2 is not possible without DNA. There are 15 residues in the CDR3. Germline loops: CDR1 ENHRY, CDR2 SYGVKD. The CDR3 is CAISTVAGPTGRQFF.

The chain has TRBV5-1 and TRBJ2-1; TCRdb picks TRBD2, but there is no DNA to check that call. The CDR3 runs 15 residues. The germline V gene encodes CDR1 SGHRS and CDR2 YFSETQ. The chain's CDR3 is CASRSVAGGEGEQFF.

The V and J genes are TRBV13 and TRBJ2-3; TCRdb's assignment of TRBD2 cannot be checked, as there is no DNA. The CDR3 totals 12 residues. Germline V gene lookup returns CDR1 PRHDT and CDR2 FYEKMQ (reference sequence). This chain's CDR3 is CASRRLGDTQYF.

The J gene is TRBJ2-7, the V gene TRBV9; TCRdb's D call, TRBD2, is unchecked because there is no DNA. Germline loops: CDR1 SGDLS, CDR2 YYNGEE. The CDR3 is made up of 15 amino acids. This chain's CDR3 is CASSTREAGDLEQYF. The whole variable domain, remainder taken from reference TRBV9 and TRBJ2-7, is DSGVTQTPKHLITATGQRVTLRCSPRSGDLSVYWYQQSLDQGLQFLIQYYNGEERAKGNILERFSAQQFPDLHSELNLSSLELGDSALYFCASSTREAGDLEQYFGPGTRLTVT.

J is TRBJ2-7 and V is TRBV6-1; absent DNA, TCRdb's TRBD2 call cannot be checked. Germline V gives CDR1 MNHNS, CDR2 SASEGT. The CDR3 has 14 residues. The CDR3 reads CASSEEGGSYEQYF.

The chain recombines TRBV4-1 with TRBJ1-1; the TCRdb D gene call, TRBD1, has no DNA to confirm it. Germline values: CDR1 MGHRA, CDR2 YSYEKL. CDR3 length: 15 amino acids. Here the CDR3 reads CASSDLGTGNTEAFF.

This chain uses TRBV6-5 with TRBJ2-7. Per germline, CDR1 MNHEY and CDR2 SVGAGI. The CDR3 consists of 13 residues. CDR3 protein: CASSPTSTYEQYF.

The V call is TRBV5-1, the J call TRBJ1-1; the D gene TCRdb calls, TRBD1, cannot be checked with no DNA. The CDR3 loop spans 18 amino acids. CDR1 is SGHRS and CDR2 is YFSETQ in the germline V gene. CDR3 sequence reads: CASSSPPGQVTLNGEAFF.

This sequence joins TRBV27 and TRBJ2-3. This CDR3 region has 12 residues. Germline CDR1 reads MNHEY; CDR2 reads SMNVEV (reference sequence). Here the CDR3 reads CASSPFTDTQYF.

The genes are TRBV29-1 and TRBJ2-7; TCRdb lists TRBD1, though no DNA is available to test this call. Germline CDR1 reads SQVTM; CDR2 reads ANQGSEA. The CDR3 covers 14 residues. CDR3 region: CSVTGGISSYEQYF.

The rearrangement joins TRBV7-6 to TRBJ2-7; TCRdb calls TRBD2, which cannot be checked without DNA. CDR1 is SGHVS and CDR2 is FNYEAQ in the germline V gene. The CDR3 extends over 14 amino acids. The CDR3 region is CASSLLGSSHEQYF.

The CDR3 reads CSVVPGAYGYTF. The chain links TRBV29-1 to TRBJ1-2. This CDR3 contains 12 residues. CDR1 SQVTM and CDR2 ANQGSEA come from the germline V gene. Based on the CDR3 plus reference TRBV29-1 and TRBJ1-2, the full variable domain is SAVISQKPSRDICQRGTSLTIQCQVDSQVTMMFWYRQQPGQSLTLIATANQGSEATYESGFVIDKFPISRPNLTFSTLTVSNMSPEDSSIYLCSVVPGAYGYTFGSGTRLTVV.

V gene TRBV10-1 combines with J gene TRBJ2-1; TCRdb outputs TRBD2, but without DNA this stays unchecked. The CDR3 has 14 amino acids. Germline-derived CDR1 and CDR2 are WNHNN and SYGVQD (reference sequence). The CDR3: CASILAGTGNEQFF.

This sequence joins TRBV7-2 and TRBJ1-1; absent DNA, TCRdb's TRBD1 call cannot be checked. The CDR3 loop spans 15 amino acids. The germline V gene encodes CDR1 SGHTA and CDR2 FQGNSA. CDR3 residues: CASSLEGTGTIEAFF.

The chain links TRBV4-1 to TRBJ1-2. The germline V gene encodes CDR1 MGHRA and CDR2 YSYEKL. The CDR3 is 16 residues long. The CDR3 reads CASSQDPETPTYGYTF.

This sequence joins TRBV2 and TRBJ2-7. In germline, CDR1 is SNHLY, CDR2 FYNNEI. CDR3 length equals 15 residues. The CDR3: CASSPRSGTSYEQYF. The whole variable domain, filled in from reference TRBV2 and TRBJ2-7, reads EPEVTQTPSHQVTQMGQEVILRCVPISNHLYFYWYRQILGQKVEFLVSFYNNEISEKSEIFDDQFSVERPDGSNFTLKIRSTKLEDSAMYFCASSPRSGTSYEQYFGPGTRLTVT.

This CDR3 is CSAPADSFQQYF. The chain employs TRBV20-1 and TRBJ2-7. The CDR3 extends over 12 amino acids. Germline-derived CDR1 and CDR2 are DFQATT and SNEGSKA (reference sequence).

The chain links TRBV3-1 to TRBJ2-7; TCRdb outputs TRBD2, but without DNA this stays unchecked. CDR1 and CDR2 from the germline V gene are LGHDT and YNNKEL (reference sequence). There are 15 residues in the CDR3. The CDR3 loop reads CASSQGAGGVYEQYF.

The chain uses TRBV29-1 and TRBJ2-7; TCRdb designates TRBD2, a call that cannot be tested without DNA. The CDR3 totals 13 residues. The germline V gene encodes CDR1 SQVTM and CDR2 ANQGSEA. CDR3 protein: CSAVPILAGGPIF.

The chain has TRBV9 and TRBJ2-3; TCRdb selects TRBD2, and the lack of DNA leaves this call unchecked. The CDR3 has 15 residues. Germline lookup yields CDR1 SGDLS and CDR2 YYNGEE. CDR3: CASSVHSGSADTQYF.

This chain uses TRBV28 with TRBJ2-7; TCRdb returns TRBD1, unconfirmable since there is no DNA. The CDR3 is 13 residues long. The germline CDR1 and CDR2 sequences are MDHEN and SYDVKM. The CDR3 protein is CASSWRQGFEQYF.

The chain combines TRBV20-1 with TRBJ2-1. This CDR3 has 13 amino acids. Germline V gene sequence: CDR1 DFQATT, CDR2 SNEGSKA (reference sequence). CDR3 loop: CSARAANYNEQFF.

The chain links TRBV11-2 to TRBJ1-4; checking the TCRdb D call of TRBD1 is not possible without DNA. Per germline, CDR1 SGHAT and CDR2 FQNNGV. This CDR3 region has 15 residues. CDR3 sequence: CASSLFPGVNEKLFF.

V gene TRBV5-6 combines with J gene TRBJ2-5; TCRdb's assignment of TRBD2 cannot be checked, as there is no DNA. Germline V lookup: CDR1 SGHDT, CDR2 YYEEEE. CDR3 length: 14 residues. CDR3 amino acids: CASSSGTSVETQYF.

CDR3 sequence reads: CSAGQDYEQYF. The chain is built from TRBV29-1 and TRBJ2-7; absent DNA, TCRdb's TRBD1 call cannot be checked. The CDR3 runs 11 residues. From germline, CDR1 is SQVTM and CDR2 ANQGSEA.

The CDR3 is CASSFTQPNEQYF. The chain carries TRBV28 and TRBJ2-7. The CDR3 contains 13 residues. CDR1 and CDR2 from the germline V gene are MDHEN and SYDVKM.

V usage is TRBV7-9 and J usage is TRBJ2-1; the D call from TCRdb, TRBD2, cannot be confirmed without DNA. Germline V CDR1 and CDR2: SEHNR, FQNEAQ (reference sequence). The CDR3 runs 17 residues. The CDR3 sequence: CASILWVAGAAYNEQFF.

CDR3 amino acids: CSVRLADYNEQFF. The chain carries TRBV29-1 and TRBJ2-1; TCRdb's assignment of TRBD2 cannot be checked, as there is no DNA. Germline V gives CDR1 SQVTM, CDR2 ANQGSEA. This CDR3 has 13 residues.